These 18 T cell receptor beta chains share one sample of origin, sequenced in a study of cytomegalovirus exposure and HLA in healthy donors. The PCR was carried out with 60 Vbeta primers and 13 Jbeta primers. Measured with immunoSEQ multiplex PCR; TCRdb has only the in-frame clones, and not every one. This sample has about 96,000 clones; about 70% occur once, and the top ten carry 13% to 15%. The sequencing input was PBMCs. The receptors come from a woman in her seventies in good health and CMV-seropositive.

The V gene is TRBV7-9, the J gene TRBJ1-4, with TRBD1 matching over 10 bases. Germline V lookup: CDR1 SEHNR, CDR2 FQNEAQ (reference sequence). The CDR3 loop spans 14 amino acids. The junction had 1 base not matched to a gene; V was cut back by 3 bases and J by 6 bases. The CDR3 DNA is TGTGCCAGCAGCTTTGGGACAGGGGATGAAAAACTGTTTTTT. Amino acids: CASSFGTGDEKLFF.

Note on this clone: Other nucleotide sequences from this sample produce the same CDR3. The chain joins TRBV4-1 to TRBJ1-4; the D is unclear. Trimming shortened V by 3 bases and J by 7 bases, and 12 bases separated the two germline ends. The CDR3 contains 14 residues. The germline V gene encodes CDR1 MGHRA and CDR2 YSYEKL. CDR3 sequence reads: CASSQAPEVEKLFF. The CDR3 coding sequence is TGCGCCAGCAGCCAGGCCCCGGAGGTTGAAAAACTGTTTTTT.

The V gene is TRBV28, the J gene TRBJ1-3; TRBD1 aligns across 9 bases. The CDR3 sequence is 16 residues long. Germline lookup yields CDR1 MDHEN and CDR2 SYDVKM. The V gene end was trimmed by 5 bases and the J gene end by 0 bases; junction bases not matched to a gene: 5. As DNA, the CDR3 is TGTGCCAGCAGTACGGGACAGGGCCTCTCTGGAAACACCATATATTTT. Translation gives CASSTGQGLSGNTIYF.

V usage is TRBV10-2 and J usage is TRBJ1-1, with D possibly matching TRBD1 (5 bases). The CDR3 has 16 residues. Germline CDR1 WSHSY, CDR2 SAAADI. Trimming left V 0 bases short and J 3 bases short, with 14 bases between. The CDR3 region is CASSESLGPGYTEAFF. The CDR3 DNA follows: TGCGCCAGCAGTGAGTCGCTGGGGCCCGGGTACACTGAAGCTTTCTTT.

The J gene is TRBJ2-3, the V gene TRBV7-3; perhaps TRBD2 as D (5 bases). V was shortened by 5 bases and J by 6 bases, with 9 bases between the two germline ends. Per germline, CDR1 SGHTA and CDR2 FQGTGA. This CDR3 has 12 amino acids. CDR3 sequence (DNA): TGTGCCAGCAGCGCACGAGGGGATACGCAGTATTTT. It specifies CASSARGDTQYF.

This clone was counted between two and nine times. The chain carries TRBV5-1 and TRBJ2-5; D gene uncertain. The CDR3 runs 11 residues. The germline V gene encodes CDR1 SGHRS and CDR2 YFSETQ. Trimming took off 2 bases at V and 3 bases at J, with 2 bases between the two ends. The CDR3 here is CASSFKETQYF. CDR3 nucleotide sequence: TGCGCCAGCAGCTTTAAAGAGACCCAGTACTTC.

The rearrangement links TRBV28 to TRBJ1-2; TRBD1 matches at 10 bases. Germline CDR1 MDHEN, CDR2 SYDVKM. The CDR3 has 15 residues. V was clipped by 2 bases and J by 3 bases; unmatched bases: 3. The CDR3 sequence is CASSLDRGRDYGYTF. CDR3 DNA sequence: TGTGCCAGCAGTTTAGACAGGGGGCGCGACTATGGCTACACCTTC.

The chain is built from TRBV4-2 and TRBJ2-5; TRBD2 aligns across 10 bases. The CDR3 has 16 amino acids. Germline V lookup: CDR1 LGHNA, CDR2 YNFKEQ. Germline trimming cut 1 base from V and 5 bases from J; bases unmatched to any gene: 7. CDR3 in DNA: TGTGCCAGCAGCCAAGGGGGAGCGGGGGGGCAGGAGACCCAGTACTTC. It specifies CASSQGGAGGQETQYF.

This clone was counted between two and nine times. The chain recombines TRBV19 with TRBJ2-2, with TRBD2 matching 7 bases. Trimming took 3 bases from V and 7 from J; bases not matched to a gene: 8. Germline CDR1 is LNHDA and CDR2 is SQIVND (reference sequence). The length of the CDR3 is 15 residues. The CDR3 is CASSMGGRALGELFF. CDR3 coding DNA: TGTGCCAGTAGTATGGGGGGGAGGGCCCTCGGGGAGCTGTTTTTT.

The chain has TRBV7-9 and TRBJ2-3; 7 positions match TRBD2. Germline CDR1 reads SEHNR; CDR2 reads FQNEAQ (reference sequence). CDR3 length: 15 amino acids. Unmatched junction bases numbered 7, after V lost 5 bases and J lost 2 bases. CDR3 DNA sequence: TGTGCCAGCAGCCCCAAGGGGACTAACACAGATACGCAGTATTTT. This translates into CASSPKGTNTDTQYF. Together with reference TRBV7-9 and TRBJ2-3, the CDR3 gives the full variable domain: DTGVSQNPRHKITKRGQNVTFRCDPISEHNRLYWYRQTLGQGPEFLTYFQNEAQLEKSRLLSDRFSAERPKGSFSTLEIQRTEQGDSAMYLCASSPKGTNTDTQYFGPGTRLTVL.

The table lists this clone with a few counts. The V and J genes are TRBV30 and TRBJ2-2, with 9 bases fitting TRBD2. J lost 4 bases, V lost 0 bases, and 6 bases had no gene match. Looked up from germline, CDR1 is GTSNPN and CDR2 is SVGIG (reference sequence). This CDR3 spans 16 amino acids. The CDR3: CAWSVLRLAVTGELFF. The DNA of the CDR3 is TGTGCCTGGAGTGTACTAAGACTAGCGGTCACCGGGGAGCTGTTTTTT.

This clone was recorded a few times. The CDR3: CASSPYPGRLSSGANVLTF. For the CDR3, the DNA is TGTGCCAGCTCACCATATCCAGGCCGGCTCAGCTCTGGGGCCAACGTCCTGACTTTC. This chain joins TRBV18 and TRBJ2-6; no firm D call. Between the trimmed V and J ends, which lost 2 bases and 0 bases, there was a span of 17 bases. This CDR3 is built from 19 residues. Germline CDR1 KGHSH, CDR2 LQKENI.

This clone turned up a few times. The chain links TRBV11-2 to TRBJ2-1; 10 bases fit TRBD1. The V segment lost 6 bases and the J segment 8 bases; nucleotides outside the gene matches: 13. This CDR3 is built from 16 residues. CDR1 is SGHAT and CDR2 is FQNNGV in the germline V gene. CDR3 loop: CASRHPGQGLMHEQFF. DNA for the CDR3: TGTGCCAGCAGACACCCGGGACAGGGGTTGATGCATGAGCAGTTCTTC.

This clone was seen a single time. The rearrangement links TRBV5-1 to TRBJ2-2; 9 nucleotides match TRBD2. The trim removed 0 bases at V and 6 bases at J, leaving 6 bases unmatched. The germline CDR1 and CDR2 sequences are SGHRS and YFSETQ. The CDR3 runs to 16 residues. Here the CDR3 reads CASSLDPRGGSGELFF. Written as DNA, the CDR3 is TGCGCCAGCAGCTTGGATCCGCGGGGGGGTTCCGGGGAGCTGTTTTTT.

This chain joins TRBV7-8 and TRBJ2-7; D uncertain. V dropped 2 bases and J dropped 5 bases, with 10 bases sitting between them. From germline, CDR1 is SGHVS and CDR2 FQNEAQ. This CDR3 is built from 13 residues. The CDR3 spells CASSLIQSHEQYF. CDR3 nucleotide sequence: TGTGCCAGCAGCTTAATCCAGTCCCACGAGCAGTACTTC.

In DNA form, the CDR3 reads TGTGCCAGCAGTGAAGGTGCGGGAGCCTCTGGGGCCAACGTCCTGACTTTC. This encodes CASSEGAGASGANVLTF. The chain carries TRBV6-4 and TRBJ2-6, with 7 bases that match TRBD2. Trimming at V came to 3 bases and at J to 0 bases, leaving 5 bases not matched to a gene. The germline V gene has CDR1 MRHNA and CDR2 SNTAGT. The CDR3 spans 17 residues.

This rearrangement joins TRBV28 to TRBJ2-5; 8 bases are a match to TRBD2. The CDR3 covers 16 residues. Germline V gene data show CDR1 as MDHEN and CDR2 as SYDVKM. The junction had 8 bases not matched to a gene; V was cut back by 3 bases and J by 2 bases. Here the CDR3 reads CASSFPLAGSQETQYF. The CDR3, as DNA: TGTGCCAGCAGTTTTCCCCTAGCGGGTTCTCAAGAGACCCAGTACTTC.

This chain joins TRBV28 and TRBJ2-1; 10 bases fit TRBD2. This CDR3 contains 16 residues. V dropped 4 bases and J dropped 1; count of bases not matched to a gene: 4. Germline CDR1 MDHEN, CDR2 SYDVKM. The CDR3 DNA sequence: TGTGCCAGCAGTTCTAGCGGGAGTGGTTCCTACAATGAGCAGTTCTTC. This codes for CASSSSGSGSYNEQFF.